Listed here are 7 T cell receptor beta chains from one sample, sequenced in a study of tumor-infiltrating lymphocytes in oesophageal squamous cell carcinoma. MiXCR, run by TCRdb on the PCR reads, gives a single entry per CDR3 protein. This sample has approximately 19,000 distinct CDR3 sequences, with about 38% found just once. Sequencing input: normal esophageal tissue next to the tumor. These receptors originate from a male donor with esophageal squamous cell carcinoma.

This chain connects TRBV7-6 to TRBJ2-2; TRBD2 aligns across 10 bases. CDR3 length equals 14 residues. The ends lost 8 bases at V and 4 bases at J; junction bases unmatched: 4. Germline CDR1 SGHVS, CDR2 FNYEAQ. CDR3 bases: TGTGCCAGCGTTTTAGCGGGGGGCACCGGGGAGCTGTTTTTT. It is translated as CASVLAGGTGELFF. The complete variable domain, with remaining parts taken from reference TRBV7-6 and TRBJ2-2, reads GAGVSQSPRYKVTKRGQDVALRCDPISGHVSLYWYRQALGQGPEFLTYFNYEAQQDKSGLPNDRFSAERPEGSISTLTIQRTEQRDSAMYRCASVLAGGTGELFFGEGSRLTVL.

This clonotype was detected many times. The chain is built from TRBV27 and TRBJ2-5; D gene unclear. Trimming removed 5 bases from V and 0 bases from J, with 1 base in between. This CDR3 is 11 amino acids long. Germline V gene sequence: CDR1 MNHEY, CDR2 SMNVEV (reference sequence). The CDR3 DNA reads as TGTGCCAGCAGTGACCAAGAGACCCAGTACTTC. Its translation: CASSDQETQYF.

Turning to this clonotype: A single base separates this from a much larger clone, so it may be a read error. The chain recombines TRBV5-1 with TRBJ2-3; D may be TRBD2 (6 bases). The DNA end is more similar to TRBJ2-7, so the J call may be wrong. This CDR3 comprises 13 residues. CDR1 SGHRS and CDR2 YFSETQ come from the germline V gene. The CDR3 DNA sequence: TGCGCCAGCAGCGCGGGATCCTACAATGAGCAGTACTTC. Its protein product is CASSAGSYNEQYF.

In its sample, this clonotype ranks as medium-sized. The chain recombines TRBV6-1 with TRBJ2-3; 8 nucleotides agree with TRBD2. The germline V gene has CDR1 MNHNS and CDR2 SASEGT. The CDR3 has 15 amino acids. Unmatched junction bases numbered 10, after V lost 8 bases and J lost 3 bases. The CDR3 region is CASGRTSGDTDTQYF. In DNA, the CDR3 is TGTGCCAGCGGTAGAACTAGCGGAGATACAGATACGCAGTATTTT.

The gene calls are TRBV7-9 and TRBJ2-5, with D possibly TRBD1 on 5 matching bases. The closer fit of TRBJ2-1 to the DNA end suggests the J call may be wrong. This CDR3 spans 13 amino acids. Germline lookup yields CDR1 SEHNR and CDR2 FQNEAQ (reference sequence). CDR3 nucleotides: TGTGCCAGCAGCGTAGGACACCCCTACGAGCAGTTCTTC. It yields the protein CASSVGHPYEQFF.

A few counts support this clonotype. V is TRBV7-2 and J is TRBJ2-5, with TRBD1 as a possible D gene (5 bases). The J call is doubtful: the DNA matches TRBJ2-1 better. The germline V gene encodes CDR1 SGHTA and CDR2 FQGNSA. This CDR3 spans 12 amino acids. CDR3 nucleotide sequence: TGTGCCAGCAGGCGCCTAGGGGATGAGCAGTTCTTC. This codes for CASRRLGDEQFF.

Of note for this clonotype: The conserved phenylalanine or tryptophan normally closing the CDR3 is absent here, so this likely arose from a read error. Because the CDR3's place on the DNA is in doubt, the DNA is left out and the CDR3 is given as listed by TCRdb. The chain couples TRBV7-2 to TRBJ2-4; the table's D call TRBD2 went unverified against the DNA. Germline V gives CDR1 SGHTA, CDR2 FQGNSA. A total of 8 residues make up the CDR3, ends included. CDR3 loop: CASSAVAG.